This T cell receptor (beta chain) was recovered during a study of spatial heterogeneity in lung cancer. CDR3 length equals 15 residues. Trimming removed 7 bases from V and 1 base from J, with 16 bases in between. TCRdb used MiXCR to reprocess the 5' RACE reads, holding one entry per CDR3 protein. The sample gives 55,000 to 75,000 distinct CDR3 sequences, roughly 8% of which show up once; about 16% is in the top ten. Stated time point: sample taken at primary tumor resection. Frozen PBMC, nontumor lung or tumor provided whole RNA, which was sequenced unsorted. This clonotype has ten or more counts. The rearrangement uses TRBV12-3 or TRBV12-4 and TRBJ1-1, with D possibly being TRBD1 (5 bases). The clonotype originates from a female donor with early-stage non-small cell lung cancer. Source: PBMCs, taken at surgery. CDR3 nucleotides: TGTGCCAGCAAAAAAGACGGGACGGAGAACACTGAAGCTTTCTTT. The encoded protein is CASKKDGTENTEAFF.